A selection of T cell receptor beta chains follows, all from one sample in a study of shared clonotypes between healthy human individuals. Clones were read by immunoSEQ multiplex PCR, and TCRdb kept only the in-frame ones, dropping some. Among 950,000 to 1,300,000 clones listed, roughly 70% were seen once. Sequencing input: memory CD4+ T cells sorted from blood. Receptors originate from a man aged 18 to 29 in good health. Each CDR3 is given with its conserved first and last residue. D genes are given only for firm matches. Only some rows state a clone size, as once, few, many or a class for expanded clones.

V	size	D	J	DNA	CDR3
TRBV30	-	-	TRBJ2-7	TGTGCCTGGAGTGTATACGGTGTAAGGGAGCAGTACTTC	CAWSVYGVREQYF
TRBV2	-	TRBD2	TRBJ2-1	TGTGCCAGCCTTCGCGGGGGGAGCTCCTACAATGAGCAGTTCTTC	CASLRGGSSYNEQFF
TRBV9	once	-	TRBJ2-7	TGTGCCAGCAGCGTAGCTACCCGGGCAAGCTCCTACGAGCAGTACTTC	CASSVATRASSYEQYF
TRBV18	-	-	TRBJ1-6	TGTGCCAGCTCACCCAATACAGGGTTGAGTAATTCACCCCTCCACTTT	CASSPNTGLSNSPLHF
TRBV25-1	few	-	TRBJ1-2	TGTGCCAGCAGTGACAACGCGGTTGATGGCTACACCTTC	CASSDNAVDGYTF
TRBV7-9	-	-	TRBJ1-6	TGTGCCAGCAGCTTAGACCTACAGCCCCTCCACTTT	CASSLDLQPLHF
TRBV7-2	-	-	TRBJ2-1	TGTGCCAGCAGCTTAACCGGGACAATCTACAATGAGCAGTTCTTC	CASSLTGTIYNEQFF
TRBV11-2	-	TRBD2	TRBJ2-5	TGTGCCAGCAGCTTGACTAGCGGGAGAGAGACCCAGTACTTC	CASSLTSGRETQYF
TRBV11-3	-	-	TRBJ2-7	TGTGCCAGCAGCCCGGGGGGACTTGCGGGGGCGCGGGAGCAGTACTTC	CASSPGGLAGAREQYF
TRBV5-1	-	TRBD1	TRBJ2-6	TGCGCCAGCAGCTTGTCCGGGACAGTTGACTCTGGGGCCAACGTCCTGACTTTC	CASSLSGTVDSGANVLTF
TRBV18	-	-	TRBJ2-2	TGTGCCAGCTCACCAGGGATTGCCGGGGAGCTGTTTTTT	CASSPGIAGELFF
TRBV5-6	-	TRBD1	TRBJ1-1	TGTGCCAGCAGTTACCGGGACAGGGGCACTGAAGCTTTCTTT	CASSYRDRGTEAFF
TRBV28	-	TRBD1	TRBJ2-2	TGTGCCAGCAGTCCCAGGACAGGGGGCATCACCGGGGAGCTGTTTTTT	CASSPRTGGITGELFF
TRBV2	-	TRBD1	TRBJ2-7	TGTGCCAGCAGGGGGGGACAGGGCTCCTACGAGCAGTACTTC	CASRGGQGSYEQYF
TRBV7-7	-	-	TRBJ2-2	TGTGCTAGCAGCCAAGGGGAGACAAGCACCGGGGAGCTGTTTTTT	CASSQGETSTGELFF
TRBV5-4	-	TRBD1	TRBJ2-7	TGTGCCAGCAGCGACAGGGGAGGCGAGCAGTACTTC	CASSDRGGEQYF
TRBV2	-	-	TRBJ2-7	TGTGCCAGCTGGGGGAGGGGGGCAAGCTCCTACGAGCAGTACTTC	CASWGRGASSYEQYF
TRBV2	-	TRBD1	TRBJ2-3	TGTGCCAGCAGCCCAGGACAGGCTACGGATACGCAGTATTTT	CASSPGQATDTQYF
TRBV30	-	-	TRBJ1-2	TGTGCCTGGTCCCAACCGGCTCGGGCTAACTATGGCTACACCTTC	CAWSQPARANYGYTF
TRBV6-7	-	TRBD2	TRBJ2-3	TGTGCCAGCAGTATAGCGGGGGTCACAGATACGCAGTATTTT	CASSIAGVTDTQYF
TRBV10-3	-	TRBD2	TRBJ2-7	TGTGCCATCAGTTTTGCTAGCGGGAGCCCCTACGAGCAGTACTTC	CAISFASGSPYEQYF
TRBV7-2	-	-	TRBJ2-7	TGTGCCAGCAGCTTATATACCCCCGGCTACGAGCAGTACTTC	CASSLYTPGYEQYF
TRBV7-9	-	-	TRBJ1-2	TGTGCCAGCAGCTCCAACTGGGCAGCAATCTATGGCTACACCTTC	CASSSNWAAIYGYTF
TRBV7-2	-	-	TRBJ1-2	TGTGCCAGCAGCTTAGTGTCCGGCTATGGCTACACCTTC	CASSLVSGYGYTF
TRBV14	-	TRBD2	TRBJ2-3	TGTGCCAGCAGCCTATGGGGGGGTCCCTCAGATACGCAGTATTTT	CASSLWGGPSDTQYF
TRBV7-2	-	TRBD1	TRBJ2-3	TGTGCCAGCAGCCCAACGGGACAGCTCACAGATACGCAGTATTTT	CASSPTGQLTDTQYF
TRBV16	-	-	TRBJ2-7	TGTGCCAGCAGCCAATCCTCAGCGGCCACCTTCTCCGAGCAGTACTTC	CASSQSSAATFSEQYF
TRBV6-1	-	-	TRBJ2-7	TGTGCCAGCAGTGGCTCCTACGAGCAGTACTTC	CASSGSYEQYF